The clone carrying this T cell receptor beta chain was recorded many times. Its antigen is as yet unknown. This CDR3 has 13 residues. Germline V gene sequence: CDR1 MGHDK, CDR2 SYGVNS. The V end was cut by 3 bases, the J end by 8 bases, with 13 bases between. TCRdb passed the multiplex PCR reads through MiXCR, listing each CDR3 protein once. The sample shows approximately 180,000 distinct CDR3 sequences, about 30% of them seen only once. This specimen comes from a study of breast tumors, draining lymph nodes, adjacent tissues. Axillary draining lymph nodes of breast cancer patients supplied the node samples. Whole-study findings and limits: Data only fit, rather than demonstrated, lymph node origin of most tumor T cells. Tumor and nontumor repertoires were significantly more similar in luminal-like than in basal-like breast cancer. Tumor TCR diversity was below lymph nodes but above nontumor tissue. Most tumor T cells seemingly derive from lymph node, then expand in tumor.

This sequence originates from a female donor with breast cancer. Some clones in this sample may be carry-over from other donors' samples. What was sequenced was axillary lymph node tissue. V usage is TRBV25-1 and J usage is TRBJ1-2; possibly TRBD1 for D (5 bases). CDR3 bases: TGTGCCAGCAGTGACCCAGGGAGTATGGGCTACACCTTC. This codes for CASSDPGSMGYTF.